This TCR beta chain was recorded in a study of OX40 agonist ivuxolimab in advanced cancers. Study outcomes and limitations: Researchers report that CD8+ T cells had, on average, more expanded clones than CD4+.

Sequencing was performed with immunoSEQ multiplex PCR; in TCRdb, only in-frame clones are kept and a portion is missing. This table holds roughly 20,000 clones, about 87% found once. CDR1 and CDR2 (germline): MNHNS, SASEGT. The ends were cut back, 1 base at V and 7 bases at J, with 14 bases in the middle. The length of the CDR3 is 15 residues. Enrollment shut out patients with autoimmune disease history or systemic immunosuppression. About this clone itself: Its antigen is unknown.

This rearrangement joins TRBV6-1 to TRBJ1-5; unclear D gene. This clonotype was obtained from an adult with an advanced solid tumor such as melanoma, head and neck, liver or kidney cancer. The sample was CD4+ or CD8+ T cells sorted from blood, taken in a trial of the OX40 agonist ivuxolimab. The CDR3 sequence: CASSEGSAGSQPQHF. The CDR3 bases are TGTGCCAGCAGTGAAGGTTCCGCAGGCAGCCAGCCCCAGCATTTT.